The 20 T cell receptor beta chains in this list originate from one sample, sequenced in a study of blood T cells in healthy people across ages. It was with a sample-barcoded 5' primer and a J-beta primer mix that a second PCR of roughly 7 to 12 cycles was run. MiXCR, run by TCRdb on the 5' RACE reads, gives a single entry per CDR3 protein. This sample yields some 1.5 million distinct CDR3 sequences, of which roughly 28% are seen a single time; 7.7% belongs to the top ten. The sequencing sample was made of blood. The receptors come from a woman in her 30s in good health.

This clonotype was seen a few times. An end of the junction does not agree with germline; a read error may underlie this. The J gene is TRBJ2-3, the V gene TRBV7-6; D is ambiguous. CDR1 is SGHVS and CDR2 is FNYEAQ in the germline V gene. The CDR3 has 12 residues. CDR3 sequence (DNA): TGTGCCAACAGCCAGGACCTAGATACGCAGTATTTT. Translation gives CANSQDLDTQYF.

In its sample, this clonotype was seen a few times. The chain couples TRBV6-5 to TRBJ2-1, with 8 bases matching TRBD2. The CDR3 has 15 amino acids. Germline V gene data show CDR1 as MNHEY and CDR2 as SVGAGI. V lost 6 bases and J lost 5; bases outside the gene matches: 9. The CDR3 DNA reads TGTGCCAGCAGGAAGCGGGAGAAATCTAACAATGAGCAGTTCTTC. Protein: CASRKREKSNNEQFF.

The gene calls are TRBV11-2 and TRBJ2-1; D is ambiguous. CDR3 length: 15 amino acids. Germline V gene data show CDR1 as SGHAT and CDR2 as FQNNGV. Trimming took 6 bases from V and 0 from J, leaving 12 bases between them. The CDR3 nucleotides read TGTGCCAGCAGGCCCGACTGGGTCTCCTACAATGAGCAGTTCTTC. Protein sequence: CASRPDWVSYNEQFF.

A few counts support this clonotype. The V and J genes are TRBV18 and TRBJ2-1; 14 bases align to TRBD2. The CDR3 runs to 15 residues. The germline V gene encodes CDR1 KGHSH and CDR2 LQKENI. Trimming at V came to 3 bases and at J to 12 bases, leaving 7 bases not matched to a gene. This chain's CDR3 is CASSPPTSGRDGQFF. Here the CDR3 DNA reads TGTGCCAGCTCACCGCCGACTAGCGGGAGGGACGGGCAGTTCTTC. Full variable domain (outside the CDR3, taken from reference TRBV18 and TRBJ2-1): NAGVMQNPRHLVRRRGQEARLRCSPMKGHSHVYWYRQLPEEGLKFMVYLQKENIIDESGMPKERFSAEFPKEGPSILRIQQVVRGDSAAYFCASSPPTSGRDGQFFGPGTRLTVL.

CDR3 in amino acids: CASSLDIQGYEQYF. The CDR3 bases are TGTGCCAGCAGCTTAGATATACAGGGCTACGAGCAGTACTTC. The gene calls are TRBV11-2 and TRBJ2-7; maybe TRBD1 (6 bases). Germline V lookup: CDR1 SGHAT, CDR2 FQNNGV. The ends were cut back, 0 bases at V and 3 bases at J, with 9 bases in the middle. The length of the CDR3 is 14 residues.

This clonotype has a count of ten or more. The chain is built from TRBV29-1 and TRBJ1-2, with 7 bases matching TRBD1. This CDR3 region has 11 residues. The V and J ends lost 7 bases and 8 bases, in that order; junction bases with no gene match: 7. Germline CDR1 SQVTM, CDR2 ANQGSEA. The CDR3 loop is CSGGQINGYTF. CDR3 DNA sequence: TGCAGCGGGGGACAGATTAACGGCTACACCTTC.

This sequence joins TRBV20-1 and TRBJ2-1; 7 nucleotides agree with TRBD2. Germline lookup yields CDR1 DFQATT and CDR2 SNEGSKA (reference sequence). The CDR3 spans 15 residues. The J segment lost 2 bases and the V segment lost 4 bases, leaving 8 bases of the junction unmatched. For the CDR3, the DNA is TGCAGTGCTACCCAGGGTGGGAGGGCCTACAATGAGCAGTTCTTC. This codes for CSATQGGRAYNEQFF.

The rearrangement links TRBV2 to TRBJ2-5; D is ambiguous. The assigned J gene may be wrong: the sequence end matches TRBJ2-7 better. The CDR3 is made up of 14 amino acids. CDR1 and CDR2 from the germline V gene are SNHLY and FYNNEI. CDR3 DNA sequence: TGTGCCAGCACCCAGACACCGGCTTCGGGCGAGCAGTACTTC. It encodes CASTQTPASGEQYF.

The chain recombines TRBV12-3 or TRBV12-4 with TRBJ2-2; TRBD1 might be the D (5 bases). The V end was cut by 1 base, the J end by 7 bases, with 13 bases between. This CDR3 has 15 amino acids. Here the CDR3 DNA reads TGTGCCAGCAGTTTAGGTAGACGAAGGGGCGGGGAGCTGTTTTTT. Its translation is CASSLGRRRGGELFF.

The chain uses TRBV5-1 and TRBJ2-1; 7 positions agree with TRBD2. This CDR3 region has 15 residues. V shed 2 bases and J 9 bases; nucleotides not matched to a gene: 11. CDR1 is SGHRS and CDR2 is YFSETQ in the germline V gene. The CDR3 sequence: CASSFRGDLGSEQFF. In DNA, the CDR3 is TGCGCCAGCAGCTTTCGGGGGGACTTGGGGAGTGAGCAGTTCTTC.

The chain employs TRBV4-1 and TRBJ1-1; D gene unclear. The V and J ends lost 1 base and 6 bases respectively, with 9 bases between them. Germline assignment: CDR1 MGHRA and CDR2 YSYEKL. CDR3 length equals 13 residues. The CDR3 DNA reads TGCGCCAGCAGCCAAGCACCACGGGCTGAAGCTTTCTTT. Its protein is CASSQAPRAEAFF.

The chain uses TRBV24-1 and TRBJ2-1, with 8 bases aligning to TRBD1. Germline CDR1 KGHDR, CDR2 SFDVKD. With V trimmed by 5 bases and J by 2 bases, 7 bases remained unmatched. This CDR3 contains 16 residues. CDR3 in amino acids: CATSGQGQMPYNEQFF. In nucleotides, the CDR3 is TGTGCCACCAGTGGACAGGGGCAGATGCCCTACAATGAGCAGTTCTTC.

Ten or more counts support this clonotype. V is TRBV4-1 and J is TRBJ2-5; the D call may be TRBD1 or TRBD2 (7 bases each). This CDR3 is built from 14 residues. Germline V gene sequence: CDR1 MGHRA, CDR2 YSYEKL. CDR3 DNA: TGCTTCAGCAGCCCCCAGGGGGGGCCGGAGACCCAGTACTTC. It translates to CFSSPQGGPETQYF.

The table lists this clonotype with many counts. A read error may produce the germline difference seen at one junction end. The V gene is TRBV5-1, the J gene TRBJ1-1; D not certain. Germline CDR1 SGHRS, CDR2 YFSETQ. The length of the CDR3 is 13 residues. The CDR3 DNA reads TGTGCCAGCAGCTTGGCCCCCGGGACTGAAGCTTTCTTT. Amino acids: CASSLAPGTEAFF.

The rearrangement joins TRBV20-1 to TRBJ1-1; no definite D call. The V gene's germline CDR1 is DFQATT and CDR2 SNEGSKA (reference sequence). The CDR3 is 14 amino acids. V was pared by 0 bases and J by 1 base, with 9 bases between. The CDR3 loop reads CSARELPGNTEAFF. CDR3 nucleotides: TGCAGTGCTAGAGAACTACCAGGGAACACTGAAGCTTTCTTT.

The rearrangement joins TRBV7-3 to TRBJ2-5, with 10 nucleotides matching TRBD2. The CDR3 spans 16 residues. Germline V lookup: CDR1 SGHTA, CDR2 FQGTGA. Trimming at V came to 5 bases and at J to 7 bases, leaving 13 bases not matched to a gene. The CDR3 DNA follows: TGTGCCAGCAGCCTCGAAACTAGCGGGGCCTTCGTGACCCAGTACTTC. It is translated as CASSLETSGAFVTQYF.

This clonotype was counted only a few times. This chain connects TRBV5-1 to TRBJ2-1; 7 bases line up with TRBD2. CDR1 is SGHRS, CDR2 YFSETQ, per germline. V dropped 0 bases and J dropped 14; count of bases not matched to a gene: 8. The CDR3 is 13 residues long. The CDR3 is CASSLVAGENKFF. For the CDR3, the DNA is TGCGCCAGCAGCTTGGTCGCGGGGGAGAATAAGTTCTTC.

J is TRBJ1-5 and V is TRBV7-9; D unclear. Looked up from germline, CDR1 is SEHNR and CDR2 is FQNEAQ (reference sequence). V lost 1 base and J 5 bases, leaving 12 bases between the germline ends. CDR3 length: 15 amino acids. CDR3 loop: CASSLGPGVDQPQHF. The DNA for the CDR3 is TGTGCCAGCAGCTTAGGTCCCGGGGTAGATCAGCCCCAGCATTTT. Variable domain in full (rest from reference TRBV7-9 and TRBJ1-5): DTGVSQNPRHKITKRGQNVTFRCDPISEHNRLYWYRQTLGQGPEFLTYFQNEAQLEKSRLLSDRFSAERPKGSFSTLEIQRTEQGDSAMYLCASSLGPGVDQPQHFGDGTRLSIL.

CDR3 in amino acids: CASSFIATDTQYF. CDR3 nucleotide sequence: TGTGCCAGCAGTTTCATAGCCACGGATACGCAGTATTTT. The chain employs TRBV12-3 or TRBV12-4 and TRBJ2-3; D gene ambiguous. This CDR3 contains 13 residues. The V and J ends lost 3 bases and 6 bases respectively, with 10 bases between them.

Only a few counts were recorded for this clonotype. The CDR3 DNA is TGTGCCAGCAGCGTCTCGGGTTCAGATGGCTACACCTTC. As protein: CASSVSGSDGYTF. The chain combines TRBV12-3 or TRBV12-4 with TRBJ1-2; no clear D gene. CDR3 size: 13 residues. V was cut by 6 bases and J by 6 bases, with 14 bases left in between.